This TCR beta chain came from a study of T cells in Graves' hyperthyroidism and ophthalmopathy (dated by TCRdb to the late 2010s). Context from the whole study: Peripheral blood samples were taken at initial diagnosis, before any treatment was given. To identify distinguishing TCR V-J signatures, a discovery cohort of around 100 patients was used, comprising 43 with Graves' ophthalmopathy and approximately 57 with stable Graves' hyperthyroidism. Whether ophthalmopathy could be predicted prospectively was tested in an independent validation cohort made up of 18 to 20 hyperthyroidism patients plus 17 patients who later progressed to ophthalmopathy. For training and testing, the 110 or so patients in the discovery cohort were randomly divided in a 7:3 ratio. In addition, the study compared T-cell repertoires in thyroid tissue and in blood from a handful of Graves' hyperthyroidism patients. Following sampling, methimazole starting at 30 mg daily was given to hyperthyroidism patients, and high-dose intravenous methylprednisolone was given to ophthalmopathy patients. The paper reports TCR Vbeta CDR3 sequencing of over 120 peripheral blood samples: 43 ophthalmopathy, about 75 hyperthyroidism and approximately 17 progressor patients. Overall study outcomes, separate from this receptor: Blood samples also contained most of the expanded thyroid clonotypes (frequency above 0.001), which suggests that blood repertoires may reflect thyroid immune responses. In validation, the model predicted progression to ophthalmopathy a median of approximately 6.3 months before onset, with roughly 71% sensitivity and more than 72% specificity. Sample size was not statistically predetermined, and blinding of investigators to group allocation was not performed. A 13 V-J signature model separated ophthalmopathy from stable hyperthyroidism, with around 88% sensitivity and 81.08% specificity in cross-validation and 80%/75% in testing.

Many counts were recorded for this clonotype. No cognate antigen has been identified for it. Base-call qualities are not available, and no considerably larger clone is one nucleotide away. Reading from cysteine to phenylalanine, the CDR3 counts 15 amino acids. Only CDR3 DNA remains: 45 bases, in frame from the first base. The germline V gene supplies CDR1 MDHEN and CDR2 SYDVKM. Trimming takes 4 bases off V and 3 bases off J; junction bases not matched to a gene: 9. TCR beta CDR3 regions were amplified from RNA transcripts. The TCR CDR3 was subjected to a first round of RT-PCR using the HTBI primer set and the Qiagen OneStep RT-PCR kit. Libraries were constructed in a second round of multiplex PCR, after which size selection and purification were performed. Sequencing of the libraries was done on an Illumina HiSeq2000 using paired-end 100 bp reads. The authors' pipeline ran thus. SOAPnuke was used to process the raw data, throwing out any read that contained adapters or uncalled bases, had a mean Phred below 15, or lacked an exact constant-primer or identifier match. High-quality paired reads were merged using COPE v1.2.5, and each unique nucleotide sequence was defined as a clonotype. MiTCR v1.1 was used to align the clonotypes against IMGT TRBV, TRBD and TRBJ reference segments. Analysis was restricted to V-J combinations with a frequency above 0.0001, which covered roughly 99% of repertoires. The TCS score was defined as F50 (clonal expansion) divided by E x V (chaos), with BLOSUM62-based TCRdist calculated between CDR3 peptides within each V-J. Welch's t-statistics and random forest reduced around 520 V-J features to 10 to 15, which were used in a naive Bayes classifier (R e1071). TCRdb ran its own pipeline on the public reads, namely fastp trimming at Q25 and MiXCR clone calling, and kept in-frame beta chains. Every distinct CDR3 protein forms one entry, paired with its most common genes and DNA. The V and J calls were not made by the authors but by TCRdb's processing. The sample table holds 500,000 to 650,000 distinct CDR3 sequences, of which 11% to 15% were seen once. The ten largest clonotypes hold approximately 14% of the sample.

Graves' hyperthyroidism was defined as stable when no progression to ophthalmopathy occurred over 18 months of follow-up. Hyperthyroidism patients were aged 18 to 65 years and newly diagnosed, with disease duration of less than 2 months. Patients with uncontrolled infections, other autoimmune diseases, pregnancy or lactation were excluded. Diagnoses were established on the basis of clinical symptoms, serum thyroxine and TRAb, thyroid ultrasound, and orbital computed tomography. Ficoll-Paque density gradient centrifugation was used to isolate PBMCs from 8.5 to 10 ml of fresh peripheral blood. Total RNA was extracted using Trizol reagent, and RNA quality was assessed on an Agilent 2100 Bioanalyzer.

This clonotype was sampled from a woman aged 40 to 55 with Graves' hyperthyroidism. Sample: blood. Rearrangement joined TRBV28 to TRBJ2-7; 7 bases in the middle match TRBD1. The CDR3 protein is CASSSYDRAFYEQYF. The nucleotide sequence reads as follows: TGTGCCAGCAGTTCCTATGACAGGGCCTTCTACGAGCAGTACTTC.